This section outlines one T cell receptor (beta chain) sequence together with its context. This clone's antigen is unknown. No much larger clone exists at a distance of one base, and base qualities are not known. For this chain, trimming is 1 base at the V end and 7 bases at the J end, and the number of junction bases without a gene match is 4. The germline V gene (reference sequence) yields LNHNV for CDR1 and YYDKDF for CDR2. Measured from the cysteine to the phenylalanine, the CDR3 is 14 residues long. Only the CDR3 portion is preserved as DNA: 42 bases, with reading frame beginning at the first base. The source of the sample is a study of shared T cell receptors in the human thymus (dated by TCRdb to the early 2020s). Background for the entire study: The study examined how the human thymus generates shared, self-reactive T-cell receptor alpha chains.

Libraries were built with the immunoSEQ multiplex PCR assay. TCRdb holds this immuneACCESS table with in-frame rearrangements only. Some clones are missing; in checked studies, unresolved V genes explain under half, and the rest has no known cause. The table for this sample lists hundreds of thousands of clones; roughly 88% of them were counted only once. In total, the top ten clones hold over 0.008% of the sample. This sample was shared with a second study, whose subject was human thymus T cells. As the second publication notes: Donors were immunologically healthy infants undergoing open corrective cardiac surgery for congenital heart defects in Finland. Thymus tissue was collected as surgical resects that were removed during corrective cardiac surgery. V and J gene segment usage appeared biased in both thymic and peripheral blood repertoires. The related research found that thymic TCR repertoires overlapped highly between unrelated individuals. The study described the TCR alpha and beta repertoires in about eight infant thymus samples and a few matching peripheral blood samples. The infant donors were about 6 to 250 days old, and the cohort included several males and a couple of females. Thymocytes were released mechanically from tissue and stored at -70 °C as pellets of about 9.5-32 million cells. A QIAsymphony instrument was used to extract genomic DNA from frozen cell pellets. TCRB and TCRAD loci were amplified from a standardized quantity of quality-controlled genomic DNA using the immunoSEQ multiplex PCR assay. The V(D)J region was spanned by amplicons of a length sufficient to cover the CDR3 and to identify V and J genes. Amplicon sequencing was performed on an Illumina platform through the commercial immunoSEQ service. Primer bias and sequencing errors were corrected as previously described, and TCRAD and TCRB were defined on the basis of the IMGT database. Analysis of the repertoires was done with immunoSEQ Analyzer 3.0 and VDJTools and included basic statistics, V/J segment usage, diversity estimates, rarefaction and pairwise overlap. To estimate diversity, the Chao1, ChaoE, Efron-Thisted, Shannon and inverse Simpson indices were applied, and diversity was also estimated on datasets down-sampled to the smallest sample. Repertoire overlap used strict matching of CDR3 nucleotide sequence, V gene and J gene, with Jaccard-based multidimensional scaling clustering. On average, roughly 740,000 unique TCRB clonotypes were obtained from thymus samples, compared with 65,000 to 90,000 from blood samples.

The chain is encoded by TRBV15 joined to TRBJ2-1, and 7 junctional nucleotides match TRBD2. The sequence was obtained from a boy younger than two with a congenital heart defect. Donor details come from another sample of the same person, matched by shared clones. Sequenced sample: thymocytes. The nucleotide sequence is given as TGTGCCACCAGCAGAGTGAGCGGGGTAAATGAGCAGTTCTTC. It translates to CATSRVSGVNEQFF.